The rows below give T cell receptor beta chains drawn from one sample of a study of cytomegalovirus exposure and HLA in healthy donors. Data came from immunoSEQ multiplex PCR; TCRdb stores just in-frame clones and leaves some out. The sample lists 150,000 to 200,000 clones; over 75% were seen once. The sample consisted of PBMCs. The source of these receptors is a man aged 18-30 years in good health and CMV-seropositive. The CDR3 runs from the conserved cysteine through the conserved F or W. The D gene is left open where the match is weak. Clone size appears in some rows only: once, few, many, or a class for an expanded clone.

clone_size j_call v_call d_call cdr3_nt cdr3_aa
- TRBJ2-3 TRBV9 TRBD2 TGTGCCAGCAGCGTAGCGAGCGGGGGGGTCATCGCAGATACGCAGTATTTT CASSVASGGVIADTQYF
- TRBJ2-3 TRBV29-1 TRBD2 TGCAGCGTTTATCTAGCGGGGGGAACAGATACGCAGTATTTT CSVYLAGGTDTQYF
- TRBJ1-1 TRBV5-1 - TGCGCCAGCAGCGTCGGACAGTTGAACACTGAAGCTTTCTTT CASSVGQLNTEAFF
once TRBJ1-3 TRBV27 - TGTGCCAGCAGTGTGGGAGTTCACGGAAACACCATATATTTT CASSVGVHGNTIYF
- TRBJ1-6 TRBV5-1 - TGCGCCAGCAGCTTGGCAGTCTTTAATTCACCCCTCCACTTT CASSLAVFNSPLHF
- TRBJ2-1 TRBV9 - TGTGCCAGCAGCGTGGTTAGCGGAGACAATGAGCAGTTCTTC CASSVVSGDNEQFF
- TRBJ1-2 TRBV7-9 - TGTGCCAGCAGCTTAGGAGATGGGGCGCACGATGGCTACACCTTC CASSLGDGAHDGYTF
- TRBJ2-5 TRBV11-2 - TGTGCCAGCAGCTTAGGAGGGGCAGGGGCGACCCAGTACTTC CASSLGGAGATQYF
once TRBJ1-3 TRBV7-9 - TGTGCCAGCAGCTTACTAAACACCATATATTTT CASSLLNTIYF
- TRBJ1-2 TRBV18 - TGTGCCAGCCGCCCTAACAGCGGGGGGACTGAGGGCTACACCTTC CASRPNSGGTEGYTF
- TRBJ2-3 TRBV10-1 TRBD2 TGCGCCAGCAGTGATTTAGCGGGGGGGCTCACAGATACGCAGTATTTT CASSDLAGGLTDTQYF
- TRBJ2-7 TRBV27 - TGTGCCAGCAGTTCCCTAGGGGGGGCTGACTACGAGCAGTACTTC CASSSLGGADYEQYF
- TRBJ2-7 TRBV5-4 TRBD1 TGTGCCAGCAGCCTGACAGGGGGCTACGAGCAGTACTTC CASSLTGGYEQYF
- TRBJ2-1 TRBV5-3 - TGTGCCAGAAGCCAAGACACGGTCTCCTACAATGAGCAGTTCTTC CARSQDTVSYNEQFF
once TRBJ2-3 TRBV6-1 - TGTGCCAGCAGTGAACAGGGCAGAGCAGATACGCAGTATTTT CASSEQGRADTQYF
- TRBJ2-7 TRBV18 - TGTGCCAGCTCGCCCAGCCCCAAGGGGCGCAGGTACGAGCAGTACTTC CASSPSPKGRRYEQYF
- TRBJ1-2 TRBV9 - TGTGCCAGCAGCGTATCCTCCGAGACAGGCGAACTGTTCTATGGCTACACCTTC CASSVSSETGELFYGYTF
- TRBJ1-2 TRBV2 TRBD1 TGTGCCGGACAGGGACCCAACTATGGCTACACCTTC CAGQGPNYGYTF
- TRBJ2-7 TRBV5-1 TRBD1 TGCGCCAGCAGCTTTTTTAGCGCGGGACAGGGTATACACGAGCAGTACTTC CASSFFSAGQGIHEQYF
- TRBJ2-1 TRBV7-2 - TGTGCCAGCAGCTTAGAGCGGTCAAGGGAGCAGTTCTTC CASSLERSREQFF